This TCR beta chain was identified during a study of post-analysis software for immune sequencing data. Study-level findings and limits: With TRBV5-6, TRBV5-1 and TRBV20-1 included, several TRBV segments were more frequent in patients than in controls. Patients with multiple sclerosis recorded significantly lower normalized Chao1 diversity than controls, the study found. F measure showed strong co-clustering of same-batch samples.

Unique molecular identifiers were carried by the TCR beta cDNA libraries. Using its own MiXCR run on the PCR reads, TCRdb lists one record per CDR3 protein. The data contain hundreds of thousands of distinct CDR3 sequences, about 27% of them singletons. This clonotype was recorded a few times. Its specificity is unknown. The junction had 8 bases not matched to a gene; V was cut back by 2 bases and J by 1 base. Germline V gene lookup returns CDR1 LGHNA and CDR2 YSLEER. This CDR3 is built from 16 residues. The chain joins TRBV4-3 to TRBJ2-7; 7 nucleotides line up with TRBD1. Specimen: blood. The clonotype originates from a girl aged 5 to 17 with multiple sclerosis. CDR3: CASSQSQGQRSYEQYF. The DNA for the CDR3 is TGCGCCAGCAGCCAATCCCAGGGACAGCGATCCTACGAGCAGTACTTC.